These 20 T cell receptor beta chains were sequenced from one sample in a study of shared clonotypes between healthy human individuals. This table comes from immunoSEQ multiplex PCR, and its TCRdb copy is limited to in-frame clones, with some not included. In the table there are around 1.9 million clones, about 93% of which are singletons. In the naive CD8 group, cells lacked CD45RO and were positively selected for CCR7, so terminally differentiated effector memory CD45RA+ cells were left out. Material: naive CD8+ T cells from PBMCs. The receptors shown here come from a man younger than 35 in good health. Some clones in this sample may be carry-over from other donors' samples.

The chain links TRBV29-1 to TRBJ1-1; D ambiguous. Looked up from germline, CDR1 is SQVTM and CDR2 is ANQGSEA. Trimming took off 5 bases at V and 8 bases at J, with 15 bases between the two ends. The CDR3 consists of 12 residues. Written as DNA, the CDR3 is TGCAGCGTTCGCCTCCTTAGTCCCGAAGCTTTCTTT. It translates to CSVRLLSPEAFF.

This clone was counted a single time. The chain combines TRBV9 with TRBJ2-7, with 9 bases lining up with TRBD1. The germline V gene has CDR1 SGDLS and CDR2 YYNGEE. Trimming cost V 4 bases and J 1 base; bases outside gene matches: 3. CDR3 size: 14 residues. The CDR3 protein is CASSFGTGSYEQYF. The CDR3 nucleotides are TGTGCCAGCAGCTTCGGGACAGGGTCCTACGAGCAGTACTTC.

To note about this clone: This may come from a read error, since a much larger clone is one base off. Other DNA sequences from this sample encode an identical CDR3 as well. J is TRBJ2-5 and V is TRBV7-9; no reliable D call. Germline CDR1 and CDR2: SEHNR and FQNEAQ (reference sequence). This CDR3 is 11 amino acids long. V shed 3 bases and J shed 5 bases, with 4 bases lying between them. CDR3 sequence reads: CASSFGETQYF. The CDR3 DNA is TGTGCCAGCAGCTTTGGGGAGACCCAGTACTTC.

Worth noting for this clone: At the DNA level, this CDR3 is encoded by other sequences in the same sample as well. The chain carries TRBV14 and TRBJ2-7; weak D call: TRBD2 (6 bases). The germline V gene has CDR1 SGHDN and CDR2 FVKESK. Trimming pared 0 bases from V and 2 bases from J, leaving 11 bases between. This CDR3 is 15 amino acids long. The CDR3 coding sequence is TGTGCCAGCAGCCAAGATCTCGCGGGACCCTACGAGCAGTACTTC. Protein: CASSQDLAGPYEQYF.

J is TRBJ2-5 and V is TRBV7-9, with D possibly being TRBD1 (6 bases). V lost 5 bases to trimming and J lost 5 bases, with 18 bases between them. The CDR3 has 15 amino acids. From germline, CDR1 is SEHNR and CDR2 FQNEAQ (reference sequence). CDR3 in amino acids: CASSLFDRTVETQYF. The CDR3 nucleotides are TGTGCCAGCAGCCTCTTCGATAGGACAGTGGAGACCCAGTACTTC.

On this clone itself: The same CDR3 arises from other DNA sequences in this sample as well. The V gene is TRBV27, the J gene TRBJ2-3, with 10 bases lining up with TRBD1. V trimming: 1 base; J trimming: 1 base; junction bases outside the gene matches: 2. CDR3 length equals 16 residues. CDR1 and CDR2 from the germline V gene are MNHEY and SMNVEV (reference sequence). The CDR3 nucleotides are TGTGCCAGCAGTTTATTGGGGACAGGGGGCACAGATACGCAGTATTTT. This sequence encodes CASSLLGTGGTDTQYF.

The DNA of the CDR3 is TGCGCCAGCAGCCAAGAACAGGACAGGGGAGTCGATGAGCAGTTCTTC. Translating it yields CASSQEQDRGVDEQFF. The rearrangement uses TRBV4-1 and TRBJ2-1; 9 nucleotides line up with TRBD1. The CDR3 is 16 residues long. Trimming at V came to 0 bases and at J to 8 bases, leaving 8 bases not matched to a gene. Germline V gene data show CDR1 as MGHRA and CDR2 as YSYEKL.

The chain links TRBV5-6 to TRBJ2-1, with D maybe TRBD2 (6 bases). The CDR3 totals 16 residues. Germline V gene lookup returns CDR1 SGHDT and CDR2 YYEEEE. With 4 bases removed from V and 7 bases from J, the gap between germline ends came to 21 bases. The DNA of the CDR3 is TGTGCCAGCAGCACCTCCCCCGGGACTCTTGGGAATGAGCAGTTCTTC. It encodes CASSTSPGTLGNEQFF.

As to this clone: Other DNA sequences of this sample code for an identical CDR3. Written as DNA, the CDR3 is TGTGCCAGCACCCCGGGGGGGGATACGCAGTATTTT. Protein sequence: CASTPGGDTQYF. This chain uses TRBV27 with TRBJ2-3; TRBD2 matches 8 bases. J lost 6 bases, V lost 7 bases, and 3 bases had no gene match. This CDR3 region has 12 residues. CDR1 is MNHEY, CDR2 SMNVEV, per germline (reference sequence).

Points on this clone: This clone may be a read error of a much larger clone one base away. Other DNA variants within this sample encode the same CDR3. The gene calls are TRBV7-2 and TRBJ2-7; no reliable D call. The germline V and J ends were trimmed by 5 bases and 1 base, with 3 bases remaining between them. There are 11 residues in the CDR3. In germline, CDR1 is SGHTA, CDR2 FQGNSA. The CDR3 DNA is TGTGCCAGCAGCCCGTCCTACGAGCAGTACTTC. Protein: CASSPSYEQYF.

The J gene is TRBJ2-7, the V gene TRBV7-9, with 9 nucleotides matching TRBD1. The CDR3 is made up of 14 amino acids. Germline trimming cut 4 bases from V and 7 bases from J; bases unmatched to any gene: 8. CDR1 SEHNR and CDR2 FQNEAQ come from the germline V gene (reference sequence). In nucleotides, the CDR3 is TGTGCCAGCAGCTCGGACAGGGGATTGTGGGAGCAGTACTTC. Translated: CASSSDRGLWEQYF.

The J gene is TRBJ2-7, the V gene TRBV9, with D possibly being TRBD2 (6 bases). The CDR3 has 15 residues. Trimming removed 3 bases at V and 3 bases at J, with 16 bases between. Germline V gene sequence: CDR1 SGDLS, CDR2 YYNGEE. This chain's CDR3 is CASSEGDSHLYEQYF. CDR3 bases: TGTGCCAGCAGCGAAGGGGACTCCCACCTCTACGAGCAGTACTTC. The full variable domain, rest sourced from reference TRBV9 and TRBJ2-7, is DSGVTQTPKHLITATGQRVTLRCSPRSGDLSVYWYQQSLDQGLQFLIQYYNGEERAKGNILERFSAQQFPDLHSELNLSSLELGDSALYFCASSEGDSHLYEQYFGPGTRLTVT.

V gene TRBV11-3 combines with J gene TRBJ2-2; D not certain. This CDR3 comprises 13 residues. The germline CDR1 and CDR2 sequences are SGHNT and YENEEA. V lost 5 bases and J 3 bases, leaving 7 bases between the germline ends. The CDR3 DNA reads TGTGCCAGCAGCCCCGTGGACACCGGGGAGCTGTTTTTT. Protein: CASSPVDTGELFF.

The V and J genes are TRBV5-4 and TRBJ2-3; D unclear. There are 12 residues in the CDR3. V lost 4 bases and J 3 bases, leaving 6 bases between the germline ends. Per the germline V gene, CDR1 is SGHNT and CDR2 is YYREEE (reference sequence). CDR3 region: CASSAVTDTQYF. Here the CDR3 DNA reads TGTGCCAGCAGCGCTGTGACAGATACGCAGTATTTT.

The chain recombines TRBV6-1 with TRBJ1-4; D is unresolved. Germline values: CDR1 MNHNS, CDR2 SASEGT. V shed 2 bases and J shed 3 bases, with 10 bases lying between them. The CDR3 is made up of 15 amino acids. The CDR3: CASSEIRVSNEKLFF. CDR3 DNA sequence: TGTGCCAGCAGTGAAATTAGGGTTTCTAATGAAAAACTGTTTTTT.

The V gene is TRBV7-9, the J gene TRBJ1-1; tentatively, D is TRBD1 (5 bases). Germline loops: CDR1 SEHNR, CDR2 FQNEAQ (reference sequence). Trimming removed 3 bases from V and 3 bases from J, with 14 bases in between. The CDR3 consists of 15 residues. CDR3 nucleotide sequence: TGTGCCAGCAGCTTTTCGGGGGTGGCGGACACTGAAGCTTTCTTT. This encodes CASSFSGVADTEAFF.

This chain joins TRBV7-2 and TRBJ2-6; unclear D gene. CDR3 length equals 15 residues. Germline V gene lookup returns CDR1 SGHTA and CDR2 FQGNSA. Trimming cost V 6 bases and J 0 bases, with 9 bases left between them. CDR3 region: CASRTGPSGANVLTF. CDR3 nucleotide sequence: TGTGCCAGCAGGACCGGGCCCTCTGGGGCCAACGTCCTGACTTTC.

This chain joins TRBV30 and TRBJ2-7; D ambiguous. Looked up from germline, CDR1 is GTSNPN and CDR2 is SVGIG (reference sequence). The CDR3 totals 13 residues. The CDR3 protein is CACDMTGWGEQYF. CDR3 nucleotide sequence: TGTGCTTGCGACATGACCGGCTGGGGCGAGCAGTACTTC. Based on the CDR3 plus reference TRBV30 and TRBJ2-7, the full variable domain is SQTIHQWPATLVQPVGSPLSLECTVEGTSNPNLYWYRQAAGRGLQLLFYSVGIGQISSEVPQNLSASRPQDRQFILSSKKLLLSDSGFYLCACDMTGWGEQYFGPGTRLTVT.

J is TRBJ2-7 and V is TRBV29-1; possible D gene TRBD1, 5 bases. Germline CDR1 SQVTM, CDR2 ANQGSEA. V shed 1 base and J shed 0 bases, with 19 bases lying between them. There are 17 residues in the CDR3. The CDR3 DNA reads as TGCAGCGTTGAAGCTTTTACTCAGGGCACCAGCTCCTACGAGCAGTACTTC. Protein: CSVEAFTQGTSSYEQYF.

This chain joins TRBV6-6 and TRBJ2-1; TRBD2 is a possible D gene (6 bases). V lost 1 base and J lost 6, with 13 bases in between. Per the germline V gene, CDR1 is MNHNY and CDR2 is SVGAGI (reference sequence). The CDR3 covers 15 residues. The CDR3 here is CASSYLAGPTNEQFF. CDR3 DNA: TGTGCCAGCAGTTACTTGGCGGGGCCCACCAATGAGCAGTTCTTC.